The following is a T cell receptor beta chain sequence with its context. The antigen is undetermined. The sample is drawn from a study of beta chain features in type 1 diabetes. On the study more broadly: All samples together contributed 100 million to 120 million sorted cells for examination.

CD4+ cells of the naive, central memory, regulatory and stem cell-like memory types were sorted via CD45RO/CCR7/CD25/CD127/CD95/CD27. Study findings and constraints: Shorter TCRB CDR3s, moderately but significantly so, were found in Type 1 diabetes patients in all four CD4+ subsets.

The authors reverse transcribed all of the isolated RNA, so sequencing captured expressed TCRB transcripts. Only in-frame clones appear in the TCRdb table, and some are missing; sequencing was by immunoSEQ multiplex PCR. The table includes 310,000 or so clones, 7% to 9% detected once. The clonotype was recovered from a woman aged 18 to 35 in good health. The specimen sequenced was central memory CD4+ T cells from blood.

CDR3 region: CASSLRTLGTQYF. The DNA for the CDR3 is TGTGCCAGCAGCTTACGAACGTTGGGGACCCAGTACTTC. The genes are TRBV5-6 and TRBJ2-5; no firm D call. V was clipped by 2 bases and J by 7 bases, with 12 bases between them. Germline V gene lookup returns CDR1 SGHDT and CDR2 YYEEEE. The CDR3 consists of 13 residues.